This T cell receptor beta chain was recovered during a study of cytomegalovirus exposure and HLA in healthy donors. Study-wide results and caveats: Among immune exposure information, only CMV serostatus was available.

About this clone: Its antigen is unknown.

This CDR3 region has 16 residues. The V gene lost 7 bases and the J gene lost 2 bases, with 17 bases spanning the gap. Germline V gene data show CDR1 as MNHNY and CDR2 as SVGAGI (reference sequence). The PCR had 60 Vbeta and 13 Jbeta primers. Here immunoSEQ multiplex PCR was the method, and the copy in TCRdb shows in-frame clones only, minus some. This sample has over 80,000 clones, with roughly three quarters found just once. This sequence originates from a man aged 35 to 55 in good health and CMV-seronegative. The V gene is TRBV6-6, the J gene TRBJ2-2, with D maybe TRBD2 (8 bases). The sequencing input was PBMCs. This chain's CDR3 is CASKKGAGGNTGELFF. The CDR3 DNA reads TGTGCCAGCAAAAAGGGGGCGGGGGGAAACACCGGGGAGCTGTTTTTT.